This passage covers 2 T cell receptor beta chains from one sample sequenced in a study of cytomegalovirus exposure and HLA in healthy donors. The PCR had 60 Vbeta and 13 Jbeta primers. Sequencing used immunoSEQ multiplex PCR; TCRdb keeps in-frame clones, though not all of them. Counted here are roughly 200,000 clones, around 80% occurring once; the ten biggest clones make up 0.55% to 0.7%. The sequencing sample was made of PBMCs. These receptor sequences come from a woman between 40 and 55 years old in good health and CMV-seronegative.

The chain couples TRBV11-2 to TRBJ2-7; 9 nucleotides line up with TRBD1. CDR1 and CDR2 (germline): SGHAT, FQNNGV. The ends lost 5 bases at V and 4 bases at J; junction bases unmatched: 9. The CDR3 loop spans 15 amino acids. CDR3 loop: CASSSRDRVVYEQYF. The CDR3 DNA sequence: TGTGCCAGCAGCAGCCGGGACAGGGTTGTATACGAGCAGTACTTC.

This clone was seen only once. V usage is TRBV28 and J usage is TRBJ1-2, with 8 bases lining up with TRBD1. The CDR3 contains 13 residues. Trimming removed 4 bases from V and 3 bases from J; junction bases left unmatched: 1. Per germline, CDR1 MDHEN and CDR2 SYDVKM. CDR3 DNA sequence: TGTGCCAGCAGTTCAGGGGGCTACTATGGCTACACCTTC. Amino acids: CASSSGGYYGYTF.